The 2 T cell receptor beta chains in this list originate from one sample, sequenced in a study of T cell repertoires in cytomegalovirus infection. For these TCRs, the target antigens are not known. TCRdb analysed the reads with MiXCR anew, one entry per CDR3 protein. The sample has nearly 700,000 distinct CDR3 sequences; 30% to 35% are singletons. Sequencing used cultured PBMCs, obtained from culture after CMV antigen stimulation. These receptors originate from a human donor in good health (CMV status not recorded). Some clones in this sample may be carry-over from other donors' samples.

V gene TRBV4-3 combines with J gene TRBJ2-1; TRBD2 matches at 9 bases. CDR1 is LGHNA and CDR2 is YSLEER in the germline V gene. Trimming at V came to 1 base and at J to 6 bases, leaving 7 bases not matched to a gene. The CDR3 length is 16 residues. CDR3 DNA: TGCGCCAGCAGCCAAGCGAGATCTAGCGGGATCAATGAGCAGTTCTTC. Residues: CASSQARSSGINEQFF.

CDR3 region: CASSPYPTGDSGYTF. In DNA form, the CDR3 reads TGTGCCAGCTCACCCTACCCGACAGGGGACTCTGGCTACACCTTC. The chain uses TRBV18 and TRBJ1-2, with 8 nucleotides matching TRBD1. CDR1 KGHSH and CDR2 LQKENI come from the germline V gene. V was clipped by 3 bases and J by 7 bases; unmatched bases: 10. The length of the CDR3 is 15 residues.